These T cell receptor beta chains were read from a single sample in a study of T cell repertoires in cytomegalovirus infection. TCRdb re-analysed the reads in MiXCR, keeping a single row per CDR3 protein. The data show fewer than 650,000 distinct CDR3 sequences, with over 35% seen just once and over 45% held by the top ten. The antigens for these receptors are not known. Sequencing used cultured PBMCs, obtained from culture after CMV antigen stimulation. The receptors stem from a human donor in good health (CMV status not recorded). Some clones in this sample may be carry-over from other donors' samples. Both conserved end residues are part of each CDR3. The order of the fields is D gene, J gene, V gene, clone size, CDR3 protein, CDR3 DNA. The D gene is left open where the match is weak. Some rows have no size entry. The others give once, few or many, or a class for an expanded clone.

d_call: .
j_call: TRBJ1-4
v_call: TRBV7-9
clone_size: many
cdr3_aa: CASSFGESHEKLFF
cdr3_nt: TGTGCCAGCAGCTTCGGGGAGTCGCATGAAAAACTGTTTTTT

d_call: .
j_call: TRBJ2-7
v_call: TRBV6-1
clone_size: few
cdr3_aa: CASSDSGVRGSAEQYF
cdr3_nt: TGTGCCAGCAGTGACTCTGGGGTTCGAGGGTCCGCCGAGCAGTACTTC

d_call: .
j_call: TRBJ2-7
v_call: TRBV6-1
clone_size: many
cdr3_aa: CASSFPRVGGLYEQYF
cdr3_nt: TGTGCCAGCAGTTTTCCCAGGGTAGGCGGCCTTTACGAGCAGTACTTC

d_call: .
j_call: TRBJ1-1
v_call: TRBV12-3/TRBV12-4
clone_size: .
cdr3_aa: CASSMRPGTEAFF
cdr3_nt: TGTGCCAGCAGTATGCGACCCGGCACTGAAGCTTTCTTT

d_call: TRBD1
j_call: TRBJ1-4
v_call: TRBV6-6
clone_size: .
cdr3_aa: CASIPDRLNEKLFF
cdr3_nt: TGTGCCAGTATACCGGACAGGCTAAATGAAAAACTGTTTTTT

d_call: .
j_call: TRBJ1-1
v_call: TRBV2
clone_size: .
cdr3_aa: CASKGPGGGTEAFF
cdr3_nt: TGTGCCAGCAAGGGGCCCGGGGGTGGCACTGAAGCTTTCTTT

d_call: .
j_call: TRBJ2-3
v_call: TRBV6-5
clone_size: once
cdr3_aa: CASSQTASTDTQYF
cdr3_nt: TGTGCCAGCAGCCAGACAGCTAGCACAGATACGCAGTATTTT

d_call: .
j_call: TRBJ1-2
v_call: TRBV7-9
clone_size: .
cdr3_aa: CASSSLGTARYGYTF
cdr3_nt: TGTGCCAGCAGCTCCCTTGGTACAGCGAGGTATGGCTACACCTTC

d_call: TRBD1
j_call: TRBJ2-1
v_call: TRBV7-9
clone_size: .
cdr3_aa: CASSSKEGTGEGLNEQFF
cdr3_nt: TGTGCCAGCAGCTCTAAGGAGGGGACAGGGGAAGGACTCAATGAGCAGTTCTTC

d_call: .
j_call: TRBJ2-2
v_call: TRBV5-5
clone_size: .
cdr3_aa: CASSPTGTSAGELFF
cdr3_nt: TGTGCCAGCAGCCCGACCGGGACAAGCGCCGGGGAGCTGTTTTTT

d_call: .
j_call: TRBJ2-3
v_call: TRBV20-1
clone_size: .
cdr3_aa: CSAIEAGQGDTQYF
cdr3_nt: TGCAGTGCCATAGAGGCAGGGCAGGGAGATACGCAGTATTTT

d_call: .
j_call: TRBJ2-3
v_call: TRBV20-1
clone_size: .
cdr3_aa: CSALPGPGGDTQYF
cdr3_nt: TGCAGTGCCTTGCCGGGACCTGGGGGGGATACGCAGTATTTT

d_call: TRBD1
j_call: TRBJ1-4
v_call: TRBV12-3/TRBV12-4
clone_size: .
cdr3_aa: CASSQRDRINEKLFF
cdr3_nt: TGTGCCAGCAGTCAGAGGGACAGGATTAATGAAAAACTGTTTTTT

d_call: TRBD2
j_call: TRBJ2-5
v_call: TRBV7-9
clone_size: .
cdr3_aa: CASSPRTRQTRREETQYF
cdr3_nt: TGTGCCAGCAGCCCCCGAACTCGGCAGACAAGGCGGGAGGAGACCCAGTACTTC

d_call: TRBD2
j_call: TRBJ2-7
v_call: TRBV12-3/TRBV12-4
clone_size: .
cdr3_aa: CASKQGLADYYEQYF
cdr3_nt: TGTGCCAGCAAACAGGGACTAGCGGATTACTACGAGCAGTACTTC

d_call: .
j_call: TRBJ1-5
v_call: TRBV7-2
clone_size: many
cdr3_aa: CASSLGGSSNQPQHF
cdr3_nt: TGTGCCAGCAGCTTGGGAGGCAGTAGCAATCAGCCCCAGCATTTT

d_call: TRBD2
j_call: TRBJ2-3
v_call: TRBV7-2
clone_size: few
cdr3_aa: CASSRAGGPGVRDTQYF
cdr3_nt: TGTGCCAGCAGCCGAGCGGGGGGGCCCGGGGTCCGCGATACGCAGTATTTT

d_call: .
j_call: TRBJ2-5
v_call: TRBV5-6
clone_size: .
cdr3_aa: CASSLTIDETQYF
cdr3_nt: TGTGCCAGCAGCTTAACGATTGACGAGACCCAGTACTTC

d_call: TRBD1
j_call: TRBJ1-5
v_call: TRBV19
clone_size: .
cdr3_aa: CASSMAPLGQRKNQPQHF
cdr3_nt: TGTGCCAGTAGTATGGCACCCCTGGGACAGAGAAAAAATCAGCCCCAGCATTTT

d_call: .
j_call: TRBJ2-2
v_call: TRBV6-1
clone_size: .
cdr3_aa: CAILDLVNTGELFF
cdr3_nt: TGTGCCATCCTAGACTTAGTGAACACCGGGGAGCTGTTTTTT

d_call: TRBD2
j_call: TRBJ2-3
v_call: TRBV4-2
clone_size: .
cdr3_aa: CASKRGGNTDTQYF
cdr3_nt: TGTGCCAGCAAGCGGGGGGGCAACACAGATACGCAGTATTTT

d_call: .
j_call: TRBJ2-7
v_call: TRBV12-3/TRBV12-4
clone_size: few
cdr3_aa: CASSYTDEQYF
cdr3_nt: TGTGCCAGCAGTTACACGGACGAGCAGTACTTC

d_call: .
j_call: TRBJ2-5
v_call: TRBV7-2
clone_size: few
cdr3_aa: CASSLGSGGGPQETQYF
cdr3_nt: TGTGCCAGCAGCTTGGGGTCAGGGGGGGGCCCACAAGAGACCCAGTACTTC

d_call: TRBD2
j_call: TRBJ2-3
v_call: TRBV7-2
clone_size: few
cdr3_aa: CASSLRLAGGQNTDTQYF
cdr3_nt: TGTGCCAGCAGCTTACGGCTAGCGGGGGGCCAAAACACAGATACGCAGTATTTT

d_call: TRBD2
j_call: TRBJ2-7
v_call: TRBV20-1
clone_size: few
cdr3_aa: CSASPLAEKTYEQYF
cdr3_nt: TGCAGTGCTAGCCCCCTAGCGGAAAAAACCTACGAGCAGTACTTC

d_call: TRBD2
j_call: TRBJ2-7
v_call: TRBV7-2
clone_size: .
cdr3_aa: CASRPLAAGAYEQYF
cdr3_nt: TGTGCCAGCAGACCTCTAGCGGCCGGGGCCTACGAGCAGTACTTC

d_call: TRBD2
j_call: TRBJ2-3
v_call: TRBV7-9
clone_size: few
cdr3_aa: CASSQRSTSGTDTQYF
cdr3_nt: TGTGCCAGCAGCCAACGATCGACTAGCGGCACAGATACGCAGTATTTT

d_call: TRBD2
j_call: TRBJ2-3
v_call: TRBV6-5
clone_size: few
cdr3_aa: CASSYRGTRSTDTQYF
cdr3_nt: TGTGCCAGCAGTTACAGGGGGACTAGAAGCACAGATACGCAGTATTTT

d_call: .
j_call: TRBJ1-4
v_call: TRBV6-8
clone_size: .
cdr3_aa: CASSYVAHKEKLFF
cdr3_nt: TGTGCCAGCAGTTACGTGGCCCACAAAGAAAAACTGTTTTTT

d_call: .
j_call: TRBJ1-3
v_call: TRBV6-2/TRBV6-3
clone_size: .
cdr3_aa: CASMLYQGSGNTIYF
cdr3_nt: TGTGCCAGCATGTTATATCAGGGCTCTGGAAACACCATATATTTT

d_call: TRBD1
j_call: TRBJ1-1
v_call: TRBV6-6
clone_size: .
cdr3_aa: CAIEHLQTGSTEAFF
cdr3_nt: TGTGCCATCGAGCATTTGCAGACAGGGTCCACTGAAGCTTTCTTT

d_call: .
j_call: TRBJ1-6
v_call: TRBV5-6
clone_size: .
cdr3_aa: CASSFGAMGFNSPLHF
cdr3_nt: TGTGCCAGCAGCTTTGGGGCCATGGGGTTTAATTCACCCCTCCACTTT

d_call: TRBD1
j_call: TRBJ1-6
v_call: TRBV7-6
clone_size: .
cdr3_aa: CASSLETGGSNSPLHF
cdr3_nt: TGTGCCAGCAGCTTAGAGACAGGGGGCAGTAATTCACCCCTCCACTTT

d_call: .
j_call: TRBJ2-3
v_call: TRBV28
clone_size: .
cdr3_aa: CASRDTSTDTQYF
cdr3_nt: TGTGCCAGCAGGGATACTAGCACAGATACGCAGTATTTT

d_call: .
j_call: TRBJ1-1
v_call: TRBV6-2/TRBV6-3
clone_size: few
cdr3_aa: CASSYTTRDTNTEAFF
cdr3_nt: TGTGCCAGCAGTTACACGACCCGGGACACGAACACTGAAGCTTTCTTT

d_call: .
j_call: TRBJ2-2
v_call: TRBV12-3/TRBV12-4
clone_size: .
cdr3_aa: CASSFLRGTGELFF
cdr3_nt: TGTGCCAGCAGTTTTCTTCGGGGAACCGGGGAGCTGTTTTTT